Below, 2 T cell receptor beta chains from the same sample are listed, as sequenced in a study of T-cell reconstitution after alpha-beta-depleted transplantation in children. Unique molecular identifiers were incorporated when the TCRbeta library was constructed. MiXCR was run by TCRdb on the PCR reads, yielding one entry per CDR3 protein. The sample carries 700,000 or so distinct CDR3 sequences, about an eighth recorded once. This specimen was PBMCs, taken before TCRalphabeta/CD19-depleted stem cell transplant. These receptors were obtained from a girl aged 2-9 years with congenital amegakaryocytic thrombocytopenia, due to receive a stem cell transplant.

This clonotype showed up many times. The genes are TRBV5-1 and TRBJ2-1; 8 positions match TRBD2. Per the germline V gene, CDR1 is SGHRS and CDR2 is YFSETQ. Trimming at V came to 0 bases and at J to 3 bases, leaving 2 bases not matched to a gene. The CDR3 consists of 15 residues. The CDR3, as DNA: TGCGCCAGCAGCTTGGACGGGAGGGACTACAATGAGCAGTTCTTC. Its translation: CASSLDGRDYNEQFF.

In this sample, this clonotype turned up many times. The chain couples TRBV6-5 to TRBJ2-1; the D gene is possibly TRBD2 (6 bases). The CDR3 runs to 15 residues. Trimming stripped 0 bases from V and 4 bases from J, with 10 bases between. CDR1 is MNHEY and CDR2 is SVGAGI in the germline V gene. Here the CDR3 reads CASSYSGTVYNEQFF. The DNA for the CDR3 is TGTGCCAGCAGTTACTCCGGGACTGTATACAATGAGCAGTTCTTC.